A few counts support the clone carrying this T cell receptor beta chain. This sample was included in a study of technical replicates of blood from a few donors. The ends were cut back, 1 base at V and 8 bases at J, with 15 bases in the middle. Germline lookup yields CDR1 SGHAT and CDR2 FQNNGV. The CDR3 contains 16 residues. Only in-frame clones appear in the TCRdb table, and some are missing; sequencing was by immunoSEQ multiplex PCR. The sample includes just under 60,000 clones, roughly nine tenths seen only once; the top ten take around 3.9%. This TCR was sampled from a human donor in good health. Some clones in this sample may be carry-over from other donors' samples. The sequencing input was PBMCs. The genes are TRBV11-2 and TRBJ1-6; D perhaps matches TRBD1 (5 bases). CDR3 in amino acids: CASSLGGSGIYSPLHF. The CDR3 DNA sequence: TGTGCCAGCAGCTTAGGAGGTTCAGGGATTTATTCACCCCTCCACTTT.